Listed below are T cell receptor beta chains from one sample, sequenced in a study of CD8 T cells in Susac syndrome. MiXCR, run by TCRdb on the immunoSEQ multiplex PCR reads, gives a single entry per CDR3 protein. The sample yields tens of thousands of distinct CDR3 sequences, approximately 95% seen once. The sample consisted of CD8+ T cells from PBMCs. Source of these receptors: a human donor with Susac syndrome. The CDR3 runs from the conserved cysteine through the conserved F or W. A D gene is named only where the DNA matches it firmly. A clone size is listed for some rows: how often the clone was seen (once, few, many), or a class if it is expanded.

abundance: .
j_gene: TRBJ2-7
d_gene: .
v_gene: TRBV9
CDR3aa: CASGPGHEQYF
CDR3nt: TGTGCCAGCGGCCCGGGCCACGAGCAGTACTTC

abundance: .
j_gene: TRBJ1-1
d_gene: .
v_gene: TRBV5-1
CDR3aa: CASSERGNTEAFF
CDR3nt: TGCGCCAGCAGCGAAAGGGGAAACACTGAAGCTTTCTTT

abundance: once
j_gene: TRBJ2-5
d_gene: .
v_gene: TRBV7-7
CDR3aa: CASSRGPEETQYF
CDR3nt: TGTGCCAGCAGCCGAGGTCCAGAAGAGACCCAGTACTTC

abundance: .
j_gene: TRBJ2-5
d_gene: .
v_gene: TRBV4-1
CDR3aa: CASSQDWGYQETQYF
CDR3nt: TGCGCCAGCAGCCAAGATTGGGGATATCAAGAGACCCAGTACTTC

abundance: .
j_gene: TRBJ2-3
d_gene: TRBD2
v_gene: TRBV27
CDR3aa: CASSWGGEADTQYF
CDR3nt: TGTGCCAGCAGTTGGGGGGGGGAGGCGGATACGCAGTATTTT

abundance: .
j_gene: TRBJ1-2
d_gene: .
v_gene: TRBV9
CDR3aa: CASSVDPGGNDYGYTF
CDR3nt: TGTGCCAGCAGCGTAGACCCGGGTGGGAATGACTATGGCTACACCTTC

abundance: .
j_gene: TRBJ1-1
d_gene: .
v_gene: TRBV14
CDR3aa: CASSPIGGPNTEAFF
CDR3nt: TGTGCCAGCAGCCCCATCGGGGGACCGAACACTGAAGCTTTCTTT

abundance: .
j_gene: TRBJ2-7
d_gene: .
v_gene: TRBV19
CDR3aa: CASSIHSRSYEQYF
CDR3nt: TGTGCCAGTAGTATTCATTCACGCTCCTACGAGCAGTACTTC

abundance: .
j_gene: TRBJ1-1
d_gene: TRBD1
v_gene: TRBV6-1
CDR3aa: CATHSQGEQGARTEAFF
CDR3nt: TGTGCCACCCACTCTCAGGGGGAACAGGGGGCGCGAACTGAAGCTTTCTTT

abundance: .
j_gene: TRBJ2-2
d_gene: .
v_gene: TRBV30
CDR3aa: CAWHTAGELFF
CDR3nt: TGTGCCTGGCATACCGCCGGGGAGCTGTTTTTT

abundance: .
j_gene: TRBJ2-7
d_gene: .
v_gene: TRBV20-1
CDR3aa: CSARDPTSPSYEQYF
CDR3nt: TGCAGTGCTAGAGATCCGACTAGTCCTTCCTACGAGCAGTACTTC

abundance: .
j_gene: TRBJ2-5
d_gene: TRBD1
v_gene: TRBV12-3/TRBV12-4
CDR3aa: CASRSTGYQETQYF
CDR3nt: TGTGCCAGCAGATCGACAGGGTACCAAGAGACCCAGTACTTC

abundance: .
j_gene: TRBJ2-3
d_gene: .
v_gene: TRBV3-1
CDR3aa: CASSQGKYTDTQYF
CDR3nt: TGTGCCAGCAGCCAGGGGAAGTACACAGATACGCAGTATTTT

abundance: .
j_gene: TRBJ2-7
d_gene: TRBD1
v_gene: TRBV27
CDR3aa: CASLARTGDYEQYF
CDR3nt: TGTGCCAGCCTAGCCCGGACAGGCGACTACGAGCAGTACTTC

abundance: .
j_gene: TRBJ2-5
d_gene: .
v_gene: TRBV7-9
CDR3aa: CASSLRRGRQETQYF
CDR3nt: TGTGCCAGCAGCTTAAGGAGGGGCAGGCAAGAGACCCAGTACTTC

abundance: .
j_gene: TRBJ1-2
d_gene: TRBD1
v_gene: TRBV6-1
CDR3aa: CASSDQTGADYGYTF
CDR3nt: TGTGCCAGCAGTGACCAGACAGGGGCGGACTATGGCTACACCTTC

abundance: .
j_gene: TRBJ1-5
d_gene: .
v_gene: TRBV28
CDR3aa: CASSWANQPQHF
CDR3nt: TGTGCCAGCAGTTGGGCAAATCAGCCCCAGCATTTT

abundance: .
j_gene: TRBJ2-1
d_gene: .
v_gene: TRBV12-5
CDR3aa: CASGLSGRLGGDEQFF
CDR3nt: TGTGCTAGTGGTTTGTCGGGGCGGCTCGGGGGTGATGAGCAGTTCTTC

abundance: .
j_gene: TRBJ1-2
d_gene: .
v_gene: TRBV4-1
CDR3aa: CASSQSWTDSPYGYTF
CDR3nt: TGCGCCAGCAGCCAATCCTGGACAGATTCTCCCTATGGCTACACCTTC

abundance: once
j_gene: TRBJ2-3
d_gene: .
v_gene: TRBV7-8
CDR3aa: CASSLMASSRGDTQYF
CDR3nt: TGTGCCAGCAGCTTAATGGCCAGCTCACGCGGGGATACGCAGTATTTT

abundance: .
j_gene: TRBJ2-3
d_gene: .
v_gene: TRBV7-9
CDR3aa: CASSYIQNTQYF
CDR3nt: TGTGCCAGCAGCTATATACAAAATACGCAGTATTTT

abundance: once
j_gene: TRBJ2-5
d_gene: .
v_gene: TRBV6-8
CDR3aa: CASSHPSQETQYF
CDR3nt: TGTGCCAGCAGCCACCCCAGCCAAGAGACCCAGTACTTC

abundance: .
j_gene: TRBJ1-1
d_gene: .
v_gene: TRBV12-3/TRBV12-4
CDR3aa: CASSPLGPNTEAFF
CDR3nt: TGTGCCAGCAGTCCCTTAGGGCCGAACACTGAAGCTTTCTTT

abundance: once
j_gene: TRBJ2-5
d_gene: TRBD1
v_gene: TRBV12-5
CDR3aa: CASGPRDRGQETQYF
CDR3nt: TGTGCTAGTGGTCCTCGGGACAGGGGACAAGAGACCCAGTACTTC

abundance: .
j_gene: TRBJ2-5
d_gene: .
v_gene: TRBV20-1
CDR3aa: CSARGPEMETQYF
CDR3nt: TGCAGTGCTAGAGGTCCGGAGATGGAGACCCAGTACTTC

abundance: .
j_gene: TRBJ2-1
d_gene: .
v_gene: TRBV18
CDR3aa: CASSPVPYNEQFF
CDR3nt: TGTGCCAGCTCACCAGTCCCCTACAATGAGCAGTTCTTC

abundance: once
j_gene: TRBJ2-5
d_gene: .
v_gene: TRBV20-1
CDR3aa: CSARVGETQYF
CDR3nt: TGCAGTGCTAGAGTGGGGGAGACCCAGTACTTC

abundance: few
j_gene: TRBJ1-2
d_gene: .
v_gene: TRBV9
CDR3aa: CASSVATGGRNGYTF
CDR3nt: TGTGCCAGCAGCGTAGCTACGGGGGGTCGCAATGGCTACACCTTC

abundance: once
j_gene: TRBJ2-1
d_gene: .
v_gene: TRBV10-3
CDR3aa: CAISVGLEQFF
CDR3nt: TGTGCCATCAGTGTAGGCCTCGAGCAGTTCTTC

abundance: .
j_gene: TRBJ2-2
d_gene: .
v_gene: TRBV30
CDR3aa: CAWSTDTGELFF
CDR3nt: TGTGCCTGGAGTACTGACACCGGGGAGCTGTTTTTT

abundance: .
j_gene: TRBJ2-3
d_gene: TRBD2
v_gene: TRBV7-6
CDR3aa: CASSLAAGVTTDTQYF
CDR3nt: TGTGCCAGCAGCTTGGCGGCGGGGGTGACCACAGATACGCAGTATTTT

abundance: .
j_gene: TRBJ2-7
d_gene: .
v_gene: TRBV27
CDR3aa: CASSAGTLTYEQYF
CDR3nt: TGTGCCAGCAGCGCCGGGACCCTTACCTACGAGCAGTACTTC

abundance: .
j_gene: TRBJ2-3
d_gene: .
v_gene: TRBV7-9
CDR3aa: CASAQIRDRSTDTQYF
CDR3nt: TGTGCCAGCGCCCAGATCAGGGACCGGAGCACAGATACGCAGTATTTT

abundance: .
j_gene: TRBJ2-5
d_gene: .
v_gene: TRBV12-5
CDR3aa: CASGQTDLLGETQYF
CDR3nt: TGTGCTAGTGGGCAGACAGACCTTTTGGGGGAGACCCAGTACTTC

abundance: .
j_gene: TRBJ2-5
d_gene: TRBD2
v_gene: TRBV6-2/TRBV6-3
CDR3aa: CASSYLRLAGETQYF
CDR3nt: TGTGCCAGCAGTTACCTGAGACTAGCGGGAGAGACCCAGTACTTC

abundance: .
j_gene: TRBJ1-3
d_gene: .
v_gene: TRBV10-3
CDR3aa: CATQGTGNTIYF
CDR3nt: TGTGCCACACAGGGCACGGGAAACACCATATATTTT

abundance: .
j_gene: TRBJ1-2
d_gene: .
v_gene: TRBV4-1
CDR3aa: CASNREGVANYGYTF
CDR3nt: TGCGCCAGCAATAGGGAAGGGGTCGCTAACTATGGCTACACCTTC

abundance: .
j_gene: TRBJ1-6
d_gene: .
v_gene: TRBV7-2
CDR3aa: CASGPPGPKNSPLHF
CDR3nt: TGTGCCAGCGGTCCTCCGGGTCCTAAGAATTCACCCCTCCACTTT

abundance: .
j_gene: TRBJ1-2
d_gene: .
v_gene: TRBV12-3/TRBV12-4
CDR3aa: CASSLALGDGYTF
CDR3nt: TGTGCCAGCAGTTTAGCGCTGGGGGACGGCTACACCTTC

abundance: once
j_gene: TRBJ1-2
d_gene: TRBD1
v_gene: TRBV9
CDR3aa: CASSVAGGNYGYTF
CDR3nt: TGTGCCAGCAGCGTAGCAGGGGGAAACTATGGCTACACCTTC

abundance: .
j_gene: TRBJ1-1
d_gene: TRBD1
v_gene: TRBV20-1
CDR3aa: CSASGWTTSLEQGQLDTEAFF
CDR3nt: TGCAGTGCTAGTGGTTGGACGACCAGCCTGGAACAGGGGCAACTGGACACTGAAGCTTTCTTT